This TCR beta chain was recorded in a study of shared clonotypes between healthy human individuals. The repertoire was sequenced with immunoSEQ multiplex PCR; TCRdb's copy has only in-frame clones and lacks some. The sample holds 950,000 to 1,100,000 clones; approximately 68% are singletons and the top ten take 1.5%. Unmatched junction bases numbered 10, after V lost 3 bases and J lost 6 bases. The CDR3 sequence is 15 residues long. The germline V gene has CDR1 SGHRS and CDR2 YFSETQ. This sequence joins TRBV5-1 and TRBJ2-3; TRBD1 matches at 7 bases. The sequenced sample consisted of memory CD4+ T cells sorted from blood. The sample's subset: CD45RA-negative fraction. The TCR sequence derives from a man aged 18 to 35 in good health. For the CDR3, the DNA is TGCGCCAGCAGCTCTACAGGGGCCACATTGGATACGCAGTATTTT. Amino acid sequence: CASSSTGATLDTQYF.